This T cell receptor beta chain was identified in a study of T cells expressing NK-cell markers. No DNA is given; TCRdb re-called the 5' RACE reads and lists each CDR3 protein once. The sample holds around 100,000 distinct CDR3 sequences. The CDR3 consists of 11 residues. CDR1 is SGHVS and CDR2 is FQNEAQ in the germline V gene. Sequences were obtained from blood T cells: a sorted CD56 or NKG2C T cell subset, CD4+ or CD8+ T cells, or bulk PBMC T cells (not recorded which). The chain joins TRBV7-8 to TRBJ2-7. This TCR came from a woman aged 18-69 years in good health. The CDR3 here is CASSLAHDQYF.